Listed here are 2 T cell receptor beta chains from one sample, sequenced in a study of CD8+CD57+ T cells in acquired aplastic anemia listed by TCRdb under 2018. Flow cytometry had shown CD8+CD57+ cell expansion in the patients selected for sequencing. Reads for this sample came from an Illumina HiSeq 2000. Genomic DNA served as template for TCR beta VDJ combination and CDR3 sequence profiling. TCRdb passed the public sequencing reads through fastp at Q25 and MiXCR, retaining productive beta sequences. Rows with one shared CDR3 protein collapse into an entry with the most common genes and DNA. The table for this sample lists 150,000 to 200,000 distinct CDR3 sequences; 45% to 60% of them were counted only once. 10% to 15% of the sample is taken by the ten largest. Material for sequencing was sorted CD4+, CD8+, or CD8+CD57+ T cells (not recorded which) from PBMCs. These receptors came from a human donor with aplastic anemia.

Concerning this clonotype itself: Lacking the conserved final phenylalanine or tryptophan, this CDR3 likely reflects a read error. It is unclear where the CDR3 begins or ends on the DNA, so no DNA is shown, and the CDR3 is as TCRdb lists it. This chain links TRBV3-1 with TRBJ1-1; the table's D gene call, TRBD1, was not cross checked with the DNA. The germline CDR1 and CDR2 sequences are LGHDT and YNNKEL (reference sequence). Ends included, the CDR3 has 10 residues. The CDR3 here is CASSHPGGPH.

The chain carries TRBV7-2 and TRBJ2-5, with 14 bases matching TRBD2. After removal of 2 bases from V and 4 bases from J, the junction contained 3 bases not matched to a gene. The CDR3 is made up of 16 amino acids. Looked up from germline, CDR1 is SGHTA and CDR2 is FQGNSA. The chain's CDR3 is CASSLRLAGGPETQYF. The DNA of the CDR3 is TGTGCCAGCAGCTTAAGACTAGCGGGGGGGCCAGAGACCCAGTACTTC.